These 9 T cell receptor beta chains came from one sample sequenced in a study of T cells in narcolepsy. The protocol was immunoSEQ multiplex PCR, while the TCRdb copy is restricted to in-frame clones and leaves out a portion. The table lists fewer than 25,000 clones, approximately 82% of them singletons. The sample consisted of memory (CD45RA-) CD4+ T cells from blood. The receptors originated from a human donor in good health.

This clone has a handful of counts. The V gene is TRBV5-8, the J gene TRBJ2-7, with unresolved D. The CDR3 has 13 amino acids. Trimming removed 2 bases from V and 0 bases from J, with 6 bases in between. Looked up from germline, CDR1 is SGHTS and CDR2 is YDEGEE. The CDR3 DNA sequence: TGTGCCAGCAGCTTCGGCGTCTCCTACGAGCAGTACTTC. It yields the protein CASSFGVSYEQYF.

J is TRBJ2-6 and V is TRBV4-3, with no clear D. V was trimmed by 2 bases and J by 6 bases, leaving 8 bases between them. The CDR3 spans 14 residues. The germline CDR1 and CDR2 sequences are LGHNA and YSLEER. The CDR3 sequence is CASSQTTAANVLTF. CDR3 coding DNA: TGCGCCAGCAGCCAAACTACAGCGGCCAACGTCCTGACTTTC.

V is TRBV11-1 and J is TRBJ2-4; TRBD1 agrees at 7 bases. The CDR3 contains 18 residues. Trimming removed 1 base from V and 0 bases from J; junction bases left unmatched: 9. From germline, CDR1 is SGHAT and CDR2 FQDESV (reference sequence). This CDR3 reads CASSLVRRGQLAKNIQYF. The CDR3 nucleotides are TGTGCCAGCAGCTTAGTGCGCCGGGGACAGCTAGCCAAAAACATTCAGTACTTC.

This clone showed up just a few times. The chain links TRBV6-1 to TRBJ2-2, with 9 bases lining up with TRBD2. The CDR3 runs 15 residues. Looked up from germline, CDR1 is MNHNS and CDR2 is SASEGT. Germline trimming cut 7 bases from V and 1 base from J; bases unmatched to any gene: 4. Written as DNA, the CDR3 is TGTGCCAGCACTTTTAGCGGGGGGAACACCGGGGAGCTGTTTTTT. As protein: CASTFSGGNTGELFF.

The V call is TRBV4-1, the J call TRBJ1-4, with D unresolved. V shed 4 bases and J shed 4 bases, with 4 bases lying between them. From germline, CDR1 is MGHRA and CDR2 YSYEKL. The CDR3 totals 12 residues. Here the CDR3 DNA reads TGCGCCAGCAGCCGCGTTAATGAAAAACTGTTTTTT. Its protein product is CASSRVNEKLFF.

The rearrangement joins TRBV6-5 to TRBJ2-7, with D hard to call. This CDR3 contains 13 residues. Per the germline V gene, CDR1 is MNHEY and CDR2 is SVGAGI. Trimming cost V 4 bases and J 3 bases, with 10 bases left between them. CDR3 coding DNA: TGTGCCAGCAGTTTAGGGTCCAACTACGAGCAGTACTTC. This encodes CASSLGSNYEQYF.

This clone was recorded once. The chain combines TRBV19 with TRBJ1-1; D gene uncertain. Germline V gene data show CDR1 as LNHDA and CDR2 as SQIVND (reference sequence). The CDR3 length is 12 residues. V gave up 5 bases and J gave up 4 bases, with 8 bases separating them. The chain's CDR3 is CASSQMSTEAFF. Here the CDR3 DNA reads TGTGCCAGTAGTCAGATGAGCACTGAAGCTTTCTTT.

The gene calls are TRBV9 and TRBJ2-2; D not resolved. Germline V CDR1 and CDR2: SGDLS, YYNGEE. The V end lost 0 bases, the J end lost 3 bases, and 6 bases lay between the germline ends. The CDR3 is 14 residues long. The CDR3 reads CASSVEAYTGELFF. CDR3 sequence (DNA): TGTGCCAGCAGCGTAGAGGCGTACACCGGGGAGCTGTTTTTT. Drawing the rest from reference TRBV9 and TRBJ2-2, the complete variable domain is DSGVTQTPKHLITATGQRVTLRCSPRSGDLSVYWYQQSLDQGLQFLIQYYNGEERAKGNILERFSAQQFPDLHSELNLSSLELGDSALYFCASSVEAYTGELFFGEGSRLTVL.

The CDR3 DNA sequence: TGTGCCAGCAGGTTACAGGAGAACTATGGCTACACCTTC. Protein: CASRLQENYGYTF. The gene calls are TRBV6-5 and TRBJ1-2, with D perhaps matching TRBD1 (5 bases). Trimming left V 6 bases short and J 2 bases short, with 10 bases between. CDR1 and CDR2 (germline): MNHEY, SVGAGI. The CDR3 is made up of 13 amino acids.